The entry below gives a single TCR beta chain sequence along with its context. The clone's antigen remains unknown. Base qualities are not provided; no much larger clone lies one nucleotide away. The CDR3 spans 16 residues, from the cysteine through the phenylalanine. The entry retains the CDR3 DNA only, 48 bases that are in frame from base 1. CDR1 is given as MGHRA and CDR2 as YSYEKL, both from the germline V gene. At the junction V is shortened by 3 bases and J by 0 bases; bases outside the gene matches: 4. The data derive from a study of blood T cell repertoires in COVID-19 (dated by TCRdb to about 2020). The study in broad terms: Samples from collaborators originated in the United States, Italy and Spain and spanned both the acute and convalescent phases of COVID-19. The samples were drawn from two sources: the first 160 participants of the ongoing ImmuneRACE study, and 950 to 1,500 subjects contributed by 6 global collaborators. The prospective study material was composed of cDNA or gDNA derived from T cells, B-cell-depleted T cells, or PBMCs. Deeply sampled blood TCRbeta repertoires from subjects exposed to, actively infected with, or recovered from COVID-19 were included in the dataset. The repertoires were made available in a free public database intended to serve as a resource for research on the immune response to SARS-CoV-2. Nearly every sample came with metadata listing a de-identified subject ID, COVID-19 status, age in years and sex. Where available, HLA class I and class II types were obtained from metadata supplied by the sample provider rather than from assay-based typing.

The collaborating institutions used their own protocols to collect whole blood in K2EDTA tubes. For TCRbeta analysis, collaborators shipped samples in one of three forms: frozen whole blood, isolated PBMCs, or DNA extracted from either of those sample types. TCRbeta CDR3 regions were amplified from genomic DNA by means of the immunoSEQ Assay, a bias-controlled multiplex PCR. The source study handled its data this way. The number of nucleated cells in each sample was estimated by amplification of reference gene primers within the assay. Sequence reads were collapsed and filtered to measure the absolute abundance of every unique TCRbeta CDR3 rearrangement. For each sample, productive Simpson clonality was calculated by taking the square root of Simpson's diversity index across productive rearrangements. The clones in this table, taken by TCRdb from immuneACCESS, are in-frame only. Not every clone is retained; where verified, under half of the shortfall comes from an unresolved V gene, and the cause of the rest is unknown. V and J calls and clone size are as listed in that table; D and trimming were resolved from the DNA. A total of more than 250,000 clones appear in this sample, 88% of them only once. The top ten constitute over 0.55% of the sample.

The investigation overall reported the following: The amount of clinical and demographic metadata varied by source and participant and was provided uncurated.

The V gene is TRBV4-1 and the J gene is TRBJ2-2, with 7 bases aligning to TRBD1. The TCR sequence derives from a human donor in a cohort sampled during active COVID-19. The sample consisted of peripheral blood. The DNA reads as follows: TGCGCCAGCAGCCAGAGACAGGGCGCGAACACCGGGGAGCTGTTTTTT. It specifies CASSQRQGANTGELFF.